This TCR beta chain came from a study of blood T cell repertoires in COVID-19. Unmatched junction bases numbered 6, after V lost 1 base and J lost 4 bases. Germline CDR1 is SGDLS and CDR2 is YYNGEE. This CDR3 has 16 residues. Only in-frame clones appear in the TCRdb table, and some are missing; sequencing was by immunoSEQ multiplex PCR. The data hold tens of thousands of clones, with around nine tenths observed a single time. The rearrangement links TRBV9 to TRBJ2-1; 9 bases match TRBD2. Sample: peripheral blood. This sequence originates from a human donor in a cohort sampled during active COVID-19. CDR3 loop: CASSVPGLAAYNEQFF. The CDR3 DNA sequence: TGTGCCAGCAGCGTACCGGGACTAGCCGCTTACAATGAGCAGTTCTTC.